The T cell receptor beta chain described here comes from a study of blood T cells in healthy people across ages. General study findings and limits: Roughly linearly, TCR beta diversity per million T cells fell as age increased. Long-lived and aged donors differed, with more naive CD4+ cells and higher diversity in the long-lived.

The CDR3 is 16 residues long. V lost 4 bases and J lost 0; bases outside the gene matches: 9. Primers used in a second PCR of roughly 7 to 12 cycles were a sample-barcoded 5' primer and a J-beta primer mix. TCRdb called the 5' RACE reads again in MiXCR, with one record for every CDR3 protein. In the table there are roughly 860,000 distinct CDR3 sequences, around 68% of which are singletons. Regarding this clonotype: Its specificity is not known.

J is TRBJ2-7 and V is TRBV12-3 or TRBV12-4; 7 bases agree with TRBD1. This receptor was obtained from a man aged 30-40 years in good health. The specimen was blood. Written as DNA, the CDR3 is TGTGCCAGCAGTTCCAGGACAGGTGAGAACTCCTACGAGCAGTACTTC. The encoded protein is CASSSRTGENSYEQYF.